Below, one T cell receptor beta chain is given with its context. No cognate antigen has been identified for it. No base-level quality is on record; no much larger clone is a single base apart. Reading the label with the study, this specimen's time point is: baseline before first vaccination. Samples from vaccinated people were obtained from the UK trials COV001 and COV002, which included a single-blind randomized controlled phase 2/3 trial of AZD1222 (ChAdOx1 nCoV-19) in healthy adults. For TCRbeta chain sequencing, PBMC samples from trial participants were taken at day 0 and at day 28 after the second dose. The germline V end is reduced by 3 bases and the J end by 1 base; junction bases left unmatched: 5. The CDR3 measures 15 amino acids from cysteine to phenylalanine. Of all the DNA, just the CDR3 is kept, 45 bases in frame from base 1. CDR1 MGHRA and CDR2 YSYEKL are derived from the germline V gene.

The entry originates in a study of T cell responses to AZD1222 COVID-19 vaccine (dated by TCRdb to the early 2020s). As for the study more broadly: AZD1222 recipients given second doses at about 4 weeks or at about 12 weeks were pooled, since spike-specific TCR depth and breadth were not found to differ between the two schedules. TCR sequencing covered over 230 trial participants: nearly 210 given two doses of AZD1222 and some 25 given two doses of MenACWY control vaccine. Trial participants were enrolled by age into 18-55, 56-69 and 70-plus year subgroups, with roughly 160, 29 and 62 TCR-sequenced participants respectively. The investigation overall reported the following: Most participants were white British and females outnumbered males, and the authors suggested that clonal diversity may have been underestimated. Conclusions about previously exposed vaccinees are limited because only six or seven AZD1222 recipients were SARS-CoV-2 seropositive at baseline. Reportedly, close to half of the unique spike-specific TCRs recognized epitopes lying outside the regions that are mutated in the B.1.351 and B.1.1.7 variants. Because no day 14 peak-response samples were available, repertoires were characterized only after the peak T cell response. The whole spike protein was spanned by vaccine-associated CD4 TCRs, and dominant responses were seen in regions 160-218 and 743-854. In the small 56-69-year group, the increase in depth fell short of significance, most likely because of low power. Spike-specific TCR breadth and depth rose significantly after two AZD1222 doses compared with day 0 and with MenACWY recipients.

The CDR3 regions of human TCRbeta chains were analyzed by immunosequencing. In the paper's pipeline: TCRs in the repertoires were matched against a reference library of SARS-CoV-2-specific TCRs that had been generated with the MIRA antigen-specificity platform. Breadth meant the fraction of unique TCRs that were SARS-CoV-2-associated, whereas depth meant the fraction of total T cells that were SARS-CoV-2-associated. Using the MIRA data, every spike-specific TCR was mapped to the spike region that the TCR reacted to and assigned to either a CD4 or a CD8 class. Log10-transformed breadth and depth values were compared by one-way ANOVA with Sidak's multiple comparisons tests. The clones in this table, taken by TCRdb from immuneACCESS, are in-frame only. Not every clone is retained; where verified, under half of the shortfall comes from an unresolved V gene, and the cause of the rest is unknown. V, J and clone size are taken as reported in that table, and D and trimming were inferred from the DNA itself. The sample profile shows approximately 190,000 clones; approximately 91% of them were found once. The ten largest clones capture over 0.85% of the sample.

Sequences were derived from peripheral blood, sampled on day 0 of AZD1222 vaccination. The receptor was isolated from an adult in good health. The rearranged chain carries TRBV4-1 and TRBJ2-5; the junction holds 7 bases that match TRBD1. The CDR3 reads CASSHTNRGQETQYF. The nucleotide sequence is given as TGCGCCAGCAGCCATACGAACAGGGGCCAAGAGACCCAGTACTTC.